This entry lists 27 T cell receptor beta chains sequenced from one sample in a study of shared clonotypes between healthy human individuals. Repertoires were generated with immunoSEQ multiplex PCR, while TCRdb's copy carries only in-frame clones and drops some. The sample carries roughly 96,000 clones, roughly 50% recorded once. Sequencing was carried out using PBMCs. The receptors here all came from a woman aged 40 to 49 in good health. Some clones in this sample may be carry-over from other donors' samples.

This clone has only a few counts. Other DNA sequences in the same sample also yield this CDR3. The rearrangement uses TRBV4-2 and TRBJ1-1; D may be TRBD1 (5 bases). Between the trimmed V and J ends, which lost 1 base and 3 bases, there was a span of 9 bases. The CDR3 is made up of 14 amino acids. Germline V lookup: CDR1 LGHNA, CDR2 YNFKEQ. As DNA, the CDR3 is TGTGCCAGCAGCCAAGGTTTAGGGGACACTGAAGCTTTCTTT. Protein: CASSQGLGDTEAFF.

J is TRBJ2-7 and V is TRBV7-2, with a possible D match to TRBD1 (5 bases). Germline-derived CDR1 and CDR2 are SGHTA and FQGNSA. The V end lost 2 bases, the J end lost 3 bases, and 14 bases lay between the germline ends. The CDR3 spans 15 residues. CDR3 sequence reads: CASSLTGARLYEQYF. The CDR3 nucleotides are TGTGCCAGCAGCTTAACAGGCGCTAGACTCTACGAGCAGTACTTC.

In its sample, this clone was seen a few times. This chain uses TRBV18 with TRBJ2-3; 7 nucleotides agree with TRBD2. Germline V gene data show CDR1 as KGHSH and CDR2 as LQKENI. The ends lost 1 base at V and 0 bases at J; junction bases unmatched: 7. The CDR3 loop spans 17 amino acids. DNA for the CDR3: TGTGCCAGCTCACCACTACCACTAGCGCCGAGCACAGATACGCAGTATTTT. This gives the protein CASSPLPLAPSTDTQYF. The complete variable domain, with remaining parts taken from reference TRBV18 and TRBJ2-3, reads NAGVMQNPRHLVRRRGQEARLRCSPMKGHSHVYWYRQLPEEGLKFMVYLQKENIIDESGMPKERFSAEFPKEGPSILRIQQVVRGDSAAYFCASSPLPLAPSTDTQYFGPGTRLTVL.

The gene calls are TRBV16 and TRBJ1-4, with a weak D call TRBD1 (5 bases). V lost 0 bases to trimming and J lost 7 bases, with 15 bases between them. The germline V gene encodes CDR1 KGHSY and CDR2 FQNENV. The CDR3 loop spans 16 amino acids. CDR3 coding DNA: TGTGCCAGCAGCCAATCTACCGGGACCGGGGGTGAAAAACTGTTTTTT. Its translation: CASSQSTGTGGEKLFF.

This clone was detected only a few times. A far larger clone is only one base removed, so a read error is likely. The CDR3 nucleotides read TGTGCCTGGAACGTACGGAGGGATTCACCCCTCCACTTT. Translated, it gives CAWNVRRDSPLHF. The chain is built from TRBV30 and TRBJ1-6, with D unclear. CDR1 and CDR2 (germline): GTSNPN, SVGIG (reference sequence). The CDR3 extends over 13 amino acids. V lost 4 bases and J lost 8, with 12 bases in between.

This clone has only a few counts. The chain joins TRBV29-1 to TRBJ2-7; TRBD2 agrees at 7 bases. The CDR3 length is 13 residues. CDR1 and CDR2 from the germline V gene are SQVTM and ANQGSEA. Trimming at V came to 4 bases and at J to 6 bases, leaving 9 bases not matched to a gene. The CDR3 DNA reads as TGCAGCGTTGCAGTCGGCGGGAGAGGCGAGCAGTACTTC. This encodes CSVAVGGRGEQYF.

This clone was detected a few times. A much bigger clone sits one base away, suggesting this may be a read error. The CDR3 region has the DNA TGCGCCAGCAGCCCCACTTTCGGACAGGGGACGGAGGCCCAGTACTTC. This gives the protein CASSPTFGQGTEAQYF. This chain joins TRBV4-1 and TRBJ2-5; 9 bases are a match to TRBD1. Germline assignment: CDR1 MGHRA and CDR2 YSYEKL. This CDR3 is built from 16 residues. V lost 4 bases to trimming and J lost 9 bases; unmatched junction nucleotides: 15.

The chain joins TRBV7-8 to TRBJ2-7; 8 bases line up with TRBD2. This CDR3 comprises 16 residues. V was clipped by 5 bases and J by 2 bases; unmatched bases: 11. Germline-derived CDR1 and CDR2 are SGHVS and FQNEAQ. DNA for the CDR3: TGTGCCAGCAGCCTTAAGCCGACTAGCGCGACCTACGAGCAGTACTTC. Amino acid sequence: CASSLKPTSATYEQYF.

This chain connects TRBV27 to TRBJ2-4; D gene uncertain. The CDR3 loop spans 13 amino acids. Germline lookup yields CDR1 MNHEY and CDR2 SMNVEV (reference sequence). Trimming removed 3 bases at V and 4 bases at J, with 7 bases between. CDR3 sequence (DNA): TGTGCCAGCAGTTTTCGGCAGAAAAACATTCAGTACTTC. Translated: CASSFRQKNIQYF.

The chain carries TRBV4-2 and TRBJ2-7; 7 bases are a match to TRBD2. The CDR3 is 15 residues long. CDR1 LGHNA and CDR2 YNFKEQ come from the germline V gene. J lost 0 bases, V lost 4 bases, and 6 bases had no gene match. This chain's CDR3 is CASSRLAEGSYEQYF. The CDR3 nucleotides are TGTGCCAGCAGCCGACTAGCCGAGGGCTCCTACGAGCAGTACTTC.

In regard to this clone: Being one base from a much bigger clone, this may be a read error. This chain links TRBV30 with TRBJ2-7; 8 positions match TRBD2. The CDR3 totals 15 residues. The germline CDR1 and CDR2 sequences are GTSNPN and SVGIG (reference sequence). The V gene end was trimmed by 3 bases and the J gene end by 2 bases; junction bases not matched to a gene: 9. The CDR3 region has the DNA TGTGCCTGGAGCCGGGAGGGACTCACCACCTACGAGCAGTACTTC. Amino acids: CAWSREGLTTYEQYF.

This clone was counted many times. This chain joins TRBV2 and TRBJ2-7; 8 nucleotides align to TRBD1. The CDR3 spans 12 residues. Germline lookup yields CDR1 SNHLY and CDR2 FYNNEI. Trimming took 2 bases from V and 12 from J; bases not matched to a gene: 6. CDR3: CASSEQRDRGYF. For the CDR3, the DNA is TGTGCCAGCAGTGAACAGCGTGACAGGGGGTACTTC.

The chain links TRBV2 to TRBJ2-7; tentative D call: TRBD2 (5 bases). Trimming took off 8 bases at V and 7 bases at J, with 18 bases between the two ends. From germline, CDR1 is SNHLY and CDR2 FYNNEI. The CDR3 extends over 13 amino acids. This CDR3 is CASSSRRLYEQYF. In nucleotides, the CDR3 is TGTGCCAGCTCGTCGAGGAGGTTGTATGAGCAGTACTTC.

Turning to this clone: It differs at one base from a far larger clone, so likely a read error. This chain uses TRBV7-8 with TRBJ2-7; 8 nucleotides match TRBD2. Trimming cost V 10 bases and J 6 bases; bases outside gene matches: 11. Germline V gene data show CDR1 as SGHVS and CDR2 as FQNEAQ. The CDR3 has 13 amino acids. CDR3 in amino acids: CATGGASLLEQYF. Here the CDR3 DNA reads TGTGCCACGGGGGGGGCTAGTTTGCTCGAGCAGTACTTC. Complete variable domain (other parts from reference TRBV7-8 and TRBJ2-7): GAGVSQSPRYKVAKRGQDVALRCDPISGHVSLFWYQQALGQGPEFLTYFQNEAQLDKSGLPSDRFFAERPEGSVSTLKIQRTQQEDSAVYLCATGGASLLEQYFGPGTRLTVT.

The rearrangement links TRBV30 to TRBJ2-2; 8 bases are a match to TRBD1. J lost 0 bases, V lost 4 bases, and 7 bases had no gene match. The CDR3 loop spans 16 amino acids. Germline V gene data show CDR1 as GTSNPN and CDR2 as SVGIG (reference sequence). The CDR3 loop reads CAWMDRALANTGELFF. CDR3 bases: TGTGCCTGGATGGACAGGGCACTCGCGAACACCGGGGAGCTGTTTTTT.

This clone was seen a few times. This sequence joins TRBV5-4 and TRBJ2-3; 7 bases are shared with TRBD2. J lost 6 bases, V lost 4 bases, and 5 bases had no gene match. Germline CDR1 SGHNT, CDR2 YYREEE (reference sequence). There are 13 residues in the CDR3. CDR3 sequence: CASSQRGQDTQYF. In nucleotides, the CDR3 is TGTGCCAGCAGCCAGCGGGGCCAGGATACGCAGTATTTT.

The chain uses TRBV30 and TRBJ1-3, with D maybe TRBD1 (5 bases). Trimming removed 1 base at V and 4 bases at J, with 8 bases between. This CDR3 contains 13 residues. Germline V CDR1 and CDR2: GTSNPN, SVGIG (reference sequence). The DNA for the CDR3 is TGTGCCTGGAGTGGGGGGTTCGGAAACACCATATATTTT. This encodes CAWSGGFGNTIYF.

The chain links TRBV10-3 to TRBJ2-2, with D hard to call. Germline lookup yields CDR1 ENHRY and CDR2 SYGVKD. The V gene lost 4 bases and the J gene lost 5 bases, with 5 bases spanning the gap. CDR3 length equals 12 residues. The CDR3 bases are TGTGCCATCAGTGGACAAACCGGGGAGCTGTTTTTT. As protein: CAISGQTGELFF.

This clone appeared many times. The V call is TRBV6-6, the J call TRBJ2-7, with unresolved D. CDR1 is MNHNY and CDR2 is SVGAGI in the germline V gene (reference sequence). CDR3 length: 13 residues. With 4 bases removed from V and 2 bases from J, the gap between germline ends came to 9 bases. The CDR3 spells CASSLTRTYEQYF. CDR3 nucleotide sequence: TGTGCCAGCAGTTTAACGAGGACCTACGAGCAGTACTTC.

V and J are TRBV5-4 and TRBJ2-1, with TRBD2 identical over 9 bases. The germline V gene encodes CDR1 SGHNT and CDR2 YYREEE (reference sequence). The CDR3 runs 16 residues. The V and J ends lost 4 bases and 7 bases, in that order; junction bases with no gene match: 12. CDR3: CASSRTSGGRGNEQFF. As DNA, the CDR3 is TGTGCCAGCAGCCGTACGTCAGGCGGGAGGGGAAATGAGCAGTTCTTC.

Comments on this clone: With only one base between it and a far larger clone, this is likely a read error. Because the CDR3 is missing its conserved closing phenylalanine or tryptophan, this is likely a read error. The gene calls are TRBV2 and TRBJ1-3; D is undetermined. V was pared by 4 bases and J by 2 bases, with 9 bases between. The CDR3 covers 14 residues. From germline, CDR1 is SNHLY and CDR2 FYNNEI. The CDR3 DNA sequence: TGTGCCAGCAGTGTCGGAGGGCCTGGAAACACCATATATTCT. Its protein product is CASSVGGPGNTIYS.

V is TRBV29-1 and J is TRBJ2-7; D unclear. CDR1 is SQVTM, CDR2 ANQGSEA, per germline. V was pared by 1 base and J by 6 bases, with 10 bases between. The CDR3 has 12 residues. The CDR3 here is CSVEGTPGEQYF. The CDR3 DNA follows: TGCAGCGTTGAAGGGACGCCGGGCGAGCAGTACTTC.

This clone has more than one count but fewer than ten. The rearrangement links TRBV30 to TRBJ1-4; 7 positions match TRBD1. V lost 3 bases, J lost 2 bases, and 9 bases stayed unmatched. This CDR3 comprises 16 residues. Germline assignment: CDR1 GTSNPN and CDR2 SVGIG (reference sequence). This chain's CDR3 is CAWRGYRGSTNEKLFF. CDR3 sequence (DNA): TGTGCCTGGAGGGGGTACAGGGGATCGACTAATGAAAAACTGTTTTTT.

This clone was seen more than once but under ten times. J is TRBJ1-5 and V is TRBV28; 9 bases align to TRBD1. The CDR3 runs 17 residues. V dropped 5 bases and J dropped 3; count of bases not matched to a gene: 11. Germline CDR1 is MDHEN and CDR2 is SYDVKM. CDR3 residues: CASSSPGTGFANQPQHF. The CDR3 region has the DNA TGTGCCAGCAGTAGTCCCGGGACAGGGTTCGCCAATCAGCCCCAGCATTTT.

As concerns this clone: A much larger clone lies a single base off, so this may be a read error. The rearrangement links TRBV30 to TRBJ2-1; either TRBD1 or TRBD2 may supply D (5 bases each). CDR3 size: 15 residues. CDR1 is GTSNPN, CDR2 SVGIG, per germline (reference sequence). The CDR3 sequence is CAWSVPQGVRNERFF. The CDR3 DNA is TGTGCCTGGAGTGTTCCCCAGGGAGTCCGAAATGAGCGGTTCTTC.

The chain is built from TRBV6-5 and TRBJ1-5, with TRBD1 as a possible D gene (6 bases). V was trimmed by 0 bases and J by 1 base, leaving 7 bases between them. Germline V CDR1 and CDR2: MNHEY, SVGAGI. The CDR3 length is 15 residues. The CDR3 DNA reads TGTGCCAGCAGTTACTCGGGACAAAGCAATCAGCCCCAGCATTTT. Encoded protein: CASSYSGQSNQPQHF.

In its sample, this clone was seen many times. The chain has TRBV7-6 and TRBJ1-5; D gene uncertain. Germline-derived CDR1 and CDR2 are SGHVS and FNYEAQ. The length of the CDR3 is 12 residues. V lost 7 bases and J lost 8, with 12 bases in between. The CDR3 region is CASTTPPEPQHF. Here the CDR3 DNA reads TGTGCCAGCACCACCCCACCGGAGCCCCAGCATTTT.